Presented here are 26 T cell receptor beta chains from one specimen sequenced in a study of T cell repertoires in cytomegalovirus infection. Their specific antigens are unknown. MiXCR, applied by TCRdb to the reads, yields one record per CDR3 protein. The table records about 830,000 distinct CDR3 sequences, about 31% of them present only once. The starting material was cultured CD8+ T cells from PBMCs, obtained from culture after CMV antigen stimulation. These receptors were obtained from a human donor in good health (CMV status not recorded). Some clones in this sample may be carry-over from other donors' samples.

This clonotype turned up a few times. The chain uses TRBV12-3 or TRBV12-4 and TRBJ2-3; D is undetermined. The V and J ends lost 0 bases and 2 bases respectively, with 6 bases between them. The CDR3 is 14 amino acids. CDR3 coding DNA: TGTGCCAGCAGTTTAGCCGACAACACAGATACGCAGTATTTT. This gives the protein CASSLADNTDTQYF.

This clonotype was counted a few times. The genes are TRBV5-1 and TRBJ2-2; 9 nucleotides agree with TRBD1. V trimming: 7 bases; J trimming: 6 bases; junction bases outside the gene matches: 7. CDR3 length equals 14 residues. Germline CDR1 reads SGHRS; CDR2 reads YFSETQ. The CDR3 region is CASLPTGGPGELFF. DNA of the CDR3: TGCGCCAGCCTACCGACAGGGGGGCCCGGGGAGCTGTTTTTT.

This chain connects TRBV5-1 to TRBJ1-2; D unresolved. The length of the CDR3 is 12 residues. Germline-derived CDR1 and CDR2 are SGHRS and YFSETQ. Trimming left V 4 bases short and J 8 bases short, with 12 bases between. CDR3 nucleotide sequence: TGCGCCAGCAGCCCGGACGGTTCGGGCTACACCTTC. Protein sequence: CASSPDGSGYTF. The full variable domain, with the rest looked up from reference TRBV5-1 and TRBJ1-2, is KAGVTQTPRYLIKTRGQQVTLSCSPISGHRSVSWYQQTPGQGLQFLFEYFSETQRNKGNFPGRFSGRQFSNSRSEMNVSTLELGDSALYLCASSPDGSGYTFGSGTRLTVV.

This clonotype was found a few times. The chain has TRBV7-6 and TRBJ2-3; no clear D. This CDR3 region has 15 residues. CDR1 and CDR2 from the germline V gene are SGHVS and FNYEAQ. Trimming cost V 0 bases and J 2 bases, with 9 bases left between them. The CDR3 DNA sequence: TGTGCCAGCAGCTTAGCGGCTAGGAACACAGATACGCAGTATTTT. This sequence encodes CASSLAARNTDTQYF.

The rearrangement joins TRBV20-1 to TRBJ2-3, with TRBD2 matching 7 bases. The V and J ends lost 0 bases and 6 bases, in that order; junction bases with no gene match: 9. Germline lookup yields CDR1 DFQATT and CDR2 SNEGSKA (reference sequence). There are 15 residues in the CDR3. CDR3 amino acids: CSARDRQLGGDTQYF. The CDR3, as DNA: TGCAGTGCTAGAGATCGGCAGCTGGGGGGGGATACGCAGTATTTT.

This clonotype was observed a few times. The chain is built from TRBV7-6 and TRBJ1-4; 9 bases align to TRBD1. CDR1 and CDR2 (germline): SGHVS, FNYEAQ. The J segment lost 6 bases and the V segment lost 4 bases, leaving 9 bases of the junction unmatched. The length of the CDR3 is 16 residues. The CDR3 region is CASSSALTGGDEKLFF. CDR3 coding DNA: TGTGCCAGCAGCTCTGCTCTGACAGGGGGGGATGAAAAACTGTTTTTT.

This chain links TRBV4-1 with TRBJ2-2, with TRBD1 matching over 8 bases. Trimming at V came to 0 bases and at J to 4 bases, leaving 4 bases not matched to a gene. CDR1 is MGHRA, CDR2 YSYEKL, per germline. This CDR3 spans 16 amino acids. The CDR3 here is CASSQDGTGGTGELFF. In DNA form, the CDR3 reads TGCGCCAGCAGCCAAGATGGTACAGGGGGCACCGGGGAGCTGTTTTTT.

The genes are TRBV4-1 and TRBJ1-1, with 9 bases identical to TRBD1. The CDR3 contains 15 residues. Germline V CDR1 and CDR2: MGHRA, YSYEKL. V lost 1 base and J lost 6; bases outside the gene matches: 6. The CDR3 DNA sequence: TGCGCCAGCAGCCAAGTCGGACAGGGGTCCGCTGAAGCTTTCTTT. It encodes CASSQVGQGSAEAFF.

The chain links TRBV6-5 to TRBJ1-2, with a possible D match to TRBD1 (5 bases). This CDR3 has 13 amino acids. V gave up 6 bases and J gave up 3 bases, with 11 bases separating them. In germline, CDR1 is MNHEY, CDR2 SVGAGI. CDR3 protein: CASRPRGYYGYTF. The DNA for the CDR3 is TGTGCCAGCAGGCCAAGGGGCTACTATGGCTACACCTTC.

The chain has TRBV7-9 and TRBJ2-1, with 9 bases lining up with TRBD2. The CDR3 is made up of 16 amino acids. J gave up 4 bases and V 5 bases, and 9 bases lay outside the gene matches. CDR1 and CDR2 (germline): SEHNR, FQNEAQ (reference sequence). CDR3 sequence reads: CASSLYSGGLYNEQFF. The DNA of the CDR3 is TGTGCCAGCAGCCTCTATAGCGGGGGCCTGTACAATGAGCAGTTCTTC.

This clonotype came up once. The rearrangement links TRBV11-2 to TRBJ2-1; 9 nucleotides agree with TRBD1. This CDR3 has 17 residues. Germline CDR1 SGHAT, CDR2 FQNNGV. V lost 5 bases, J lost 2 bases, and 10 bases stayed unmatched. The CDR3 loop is CASSIQPGQGPYNEQFF. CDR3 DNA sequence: TGTGCCAGCAGCATTCAGCCGGGACAGGGTCCCTACAATGAGCAGTTCTTC.

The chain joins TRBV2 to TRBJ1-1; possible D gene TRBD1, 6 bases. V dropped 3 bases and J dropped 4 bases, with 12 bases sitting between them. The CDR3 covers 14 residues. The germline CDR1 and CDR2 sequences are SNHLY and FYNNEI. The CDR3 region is CASSDLGAGTEAFF. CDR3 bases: TGTGCCAGCAGTGATTTGGGGGCCGGCACTGAAGCTTTCTTT.

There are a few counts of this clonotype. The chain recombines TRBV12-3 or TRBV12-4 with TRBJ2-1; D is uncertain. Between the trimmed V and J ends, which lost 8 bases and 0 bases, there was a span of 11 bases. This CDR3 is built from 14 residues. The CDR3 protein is CASLPDISYNEQFF. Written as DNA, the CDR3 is TGTGCCAGCCTACCAGACATCTCCTACAATGAGCAGTTCTTC.

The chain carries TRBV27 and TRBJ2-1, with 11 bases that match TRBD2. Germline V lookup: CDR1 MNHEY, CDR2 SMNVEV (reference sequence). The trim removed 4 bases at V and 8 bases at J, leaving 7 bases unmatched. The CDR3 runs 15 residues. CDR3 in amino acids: CASSSTSGGRDEQFF. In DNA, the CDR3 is TGTGCCAGCAGTTCTACTAGCGGGGGTAGGGATGAGCAGTTCTTC.

As DNA, the CDR3 is TGTGCCAGCAGCTTGACCGACAGGGCACGGGAGACCCAGTACTTC. Its protein product is CASSLTDRARETQYF. The chain combines TRBV7-6 with TRBJ2-5; 7 bases are a match to TRBD1. J gave up 5 bases and V 3 bases, and 9 bases lay outside the gene matches. CDR1 SGHVS and CDR2 FNYEAQ come from the germline V gene. This CDR3 has 15 residues. Full variable domain (remainder filled in from reference TRBV7-6 and TRBJ2-5): GAGVSQSPRYKVTKRGQDVALRCDPISGHVSLYWYRQALGQGPEFLTYFNYEAQQDKSGLPNDRFSAERPEGSISTLTIQRTEQRDSAMYRCASSLTDRARETQYFGPGTRLLVL.

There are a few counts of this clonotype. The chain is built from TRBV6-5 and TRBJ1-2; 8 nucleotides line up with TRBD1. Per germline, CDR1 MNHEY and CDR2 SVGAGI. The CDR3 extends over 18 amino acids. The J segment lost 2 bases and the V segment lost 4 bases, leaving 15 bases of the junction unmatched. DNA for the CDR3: TGTGCCAGCAGTTCGACGGGGGGACAGGCGCGACCGAACTATGGCTACACCTTC. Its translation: CASSSTGGQARPNYGYTF.

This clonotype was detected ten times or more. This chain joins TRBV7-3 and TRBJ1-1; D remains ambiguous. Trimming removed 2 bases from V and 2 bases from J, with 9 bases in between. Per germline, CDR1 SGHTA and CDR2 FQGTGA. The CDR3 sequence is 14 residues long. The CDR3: CASSLVRINTEAFF. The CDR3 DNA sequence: TGTGCCAGCAGCTTAGTCAGAATAAACACTGAAGCTTTCTTT.

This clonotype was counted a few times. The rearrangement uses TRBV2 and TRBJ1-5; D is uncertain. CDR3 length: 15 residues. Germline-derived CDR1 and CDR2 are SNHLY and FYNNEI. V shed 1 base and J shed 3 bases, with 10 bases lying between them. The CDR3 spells CASSEVTNTNQPQHF. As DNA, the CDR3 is TGTGCCAGCAGTGAAGTTACTAACACCAATCAGCCCCAGCATTTT.

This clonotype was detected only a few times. The CDR3, as DNA: TGTGCCAGTAGGCAGCTAGCGGGGAATTTATACAATGAGCAGTTCTTC. It is translated as CASRQLAGNLYNEQFF. The genes are TRBV19 and TRBJ2-1; 9 bases align to TRBD2. The CDR3 consists of 16 residues. Trimming removed 6 bases from V and 4 bases from J; junction bases left unmatched: 10. Germline V CDR1 and CDR2: LNHDA, SQIVND (reference sequence).

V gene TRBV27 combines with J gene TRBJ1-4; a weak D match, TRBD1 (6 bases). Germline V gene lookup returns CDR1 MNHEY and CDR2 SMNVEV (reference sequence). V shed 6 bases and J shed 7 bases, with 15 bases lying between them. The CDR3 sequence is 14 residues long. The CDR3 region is CASRPGVEGEKLFF. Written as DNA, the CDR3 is TGTGCCAGCAGACCAGGGGTGGAGGGTGAAAAACTGTTTTTT.

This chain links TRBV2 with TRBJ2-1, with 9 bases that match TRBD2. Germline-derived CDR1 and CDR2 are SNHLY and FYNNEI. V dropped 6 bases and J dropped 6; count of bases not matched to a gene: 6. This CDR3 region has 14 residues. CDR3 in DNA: TGTGCCAGCAGCGGGCTAGCGGGGATCAATGAGCAGTTCTTC. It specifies CASSGLAGINEQFF.

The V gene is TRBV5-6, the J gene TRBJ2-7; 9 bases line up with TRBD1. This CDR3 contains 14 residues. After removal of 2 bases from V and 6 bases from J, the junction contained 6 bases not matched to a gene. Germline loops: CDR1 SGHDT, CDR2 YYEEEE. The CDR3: CASSLPGTGSEQYV. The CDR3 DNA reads TGTGCCAGCAGCTTACCCGGGACAGGGAGCGAGCAGTACGTC.

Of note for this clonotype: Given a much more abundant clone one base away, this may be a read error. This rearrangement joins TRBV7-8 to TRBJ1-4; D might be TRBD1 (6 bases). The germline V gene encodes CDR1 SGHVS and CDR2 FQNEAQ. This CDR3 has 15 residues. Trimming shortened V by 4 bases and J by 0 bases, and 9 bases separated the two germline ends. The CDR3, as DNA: TGTGCCAGCAGCTCCCGGGACACAACTAATGAAAAACTGTTTTTT. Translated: CASSSRDTTNEKLFF.

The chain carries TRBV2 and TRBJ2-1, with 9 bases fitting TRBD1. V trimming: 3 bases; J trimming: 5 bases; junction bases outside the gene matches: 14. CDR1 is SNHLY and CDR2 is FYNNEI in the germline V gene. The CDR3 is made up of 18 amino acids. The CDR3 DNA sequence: TGTGCCAGCAGTGATTCGGCGGGACAGGGAAGAGAGGACAATGAGCAGTTCTTC. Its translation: CASSDSAGQGREDNEQFF.

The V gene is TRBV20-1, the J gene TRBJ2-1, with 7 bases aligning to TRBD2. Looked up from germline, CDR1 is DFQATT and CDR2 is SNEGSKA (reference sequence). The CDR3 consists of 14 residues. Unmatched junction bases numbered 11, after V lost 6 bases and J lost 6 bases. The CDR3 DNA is TGCAGTGCCAAACCGGGGGGTGCCCTCAATGAGCAGTTCTTC. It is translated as CSAKPGGALNEQFF.

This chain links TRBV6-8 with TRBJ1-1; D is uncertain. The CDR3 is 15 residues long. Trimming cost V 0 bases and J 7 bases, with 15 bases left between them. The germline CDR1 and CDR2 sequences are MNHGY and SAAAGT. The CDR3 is CASSYSKDVSFEAFF. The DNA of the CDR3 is TGTGCCAGCAGTTACTCGAAAGACGTATCTTTTGAAGCTTTCTTT.